The clone carrying this T cell receptor (beta chain) has a handful of counts. The entry originates in a study of blood T cell repertoires in COVID-19. About the study: The United States, Italy and Spain provided the acute and convalescent COVID-19 samples. PBMCs, B-cell-depleted T cells, or T cells were the source of the cDNA or gDNA that made up the material.

The repertoire was sequenced with immunoSEQ multiplex PCR; TCRdb's copy has only in-frame clones and lacks some. This repertoire shows about 83,000 clones, around 90% found once; its top ten account for 16%. CDR1 is LNHDA and CDR2 is SQIVND in the germline V gene (reference sequence). CDR3 length equals 14 residues. V lost 8 bases, J lost 1 base, and 14 bases lay in between. The source is a woman over 75 with active or convalescent COVID-19. Sequencing used peripheral blood. This chain joins TRBV19 and TRBJ1-2; TRBD1 is a possible D gene (6 bases). The CDR3 loop is CASATGTLNYGYTF. Here the CDR3 DNA reads TGTGCCAGTGCAACCGGGACACTTAACTATGGCTACACCTTC.